The rows below give T cell receptor beta chains drawn from one sample of a study of memory CD4+ T cells and cytomegalovirus serostatus. Data came from immunoSEQ multiplex PCR; TCRdb stores just in-frame clones and leaves some out. The sample holds around 84,000 clones, 80% seen once. The material sequenced was memory CD4+ T cells from blood. The receptors stem from an adult in good health and CMV-seronegative. Each CDR3 is given with its conserved first and last residue. Size values are once, few and many counts, or a class for expanded clones, and some rows have none.

once,TRBJ1-1,TRBV6-6,CASSYSRDTEAFF
few,TRBJ1-2,TRBV27,CASSSSRGVGGYTF
.,TRBJ1-1,TRBV5-6,CASSRVPNTEAFF
.,TRBJ1-2,TRBV28,CASSSHTENYGYTF
.,TRBJ1-1,TRBV2,CASQADINTEAFF
.,TRBJ1-1,TRBV6-1,CASSQNGMNTEAFF
.,TRBJ2-1,TRBV7-2,CASSPEVRYNEQFF
few,TRBJ1-1,TRBV30,CAWSANLMNTEAFF
.,TRBJ2-7,TRBV19,CASRDPAMGPKGRYEQYF
.,TRBJ1-1,TRBV6-1,CASGQGERVNTEAFF
few,TRBJ1-2,TRBV9,CASSVEGQVAYGYTF
.,TRBJ1-1,TRBV18,CASSPTGDTEAFF
.,TRBJ1-2,TRBV15,CATRRTRGLYGYTF
.,TRBJ1-4,TRBV5-4,CASSQDGRGGKLFF
.,TRBJ1-2,TRBV5-1,CASSLALLDLRGYTF
few,TRBJ2-1,TRBV4-2,CASSQEVQAVYNEQFF
.,TRBJ2-7,TRBV2,CASTALRTQSSYEQYF
.,TRBJ2-6,TRBV18,CASSPSREAGANVLTF
.,TRBJ2-7,TRBV6-1,CASGPSGAYEQYF
.,TRBJ2-7,TRBV28,CASTPGGGGVSYEQYF
.,TRBJ1-2,TRBV19,CASSIEGQGAAGYTF
.,TRBJ2-3,TRBV15,CATSRDAGTSTDTQYF
.,TRBJ2-5,TRBV6-6,CASSKGTGGSKETQYF
.,TRBJ2-3,TRBV27,CASSFSGGAQYF
.,TRBJ1-2,TRBV29-1,CSVEGDRVPMVRTF
.,TRBJ1-6,TRBV6-1,CASSERQGANSPLHF
.,TRBJ2-1,TRBV19,CASSIGAANEQFF
.,TRBJ2-5,TRBV5-6,CASSLGGLRETQYF
.,TRBJ2-7,TRBV18,CASSPGQGHYEQYF
.,TRBJ2-7,TRBV7-3,CASSLKGGGYEQYF
.,TRBJ1-2,TRBV6-1,CASSERGFSYGYTF
.,TRBJ2-3,TRBV6-5,CASSSGGTFGTDTQYF
.,TRBJ1-2,TRBV14,CASSQTEGYGYTF
.,TRBJ2-3,TRBV2,CASMVAPSTDTQYF
few,TRBJ1-1,TRBV2,CASGTPNTEAFF
.,TRBJ1-5,TRBV15,CATSREIREPQHF
.,TRBJ1-1,TRBV28,CASSLRGLNTEAFF
once,TRBJ2-6,TRBV12-5,CASGLDRAGANVLTF
.,TRBJ2-7,TRBV5-1,CASSSQGYEQYF
.,TRBJ1-1,TRBV9,CASSVGTGTEAFF
.,TRBJ1-6,TRBV30,CAWSIGARGGSYNSPLHF
few,TRBJ2-7,TRBV6-1,CASSATDPYEQYF
.,TRBJ1-3,TRBV7-2,CASSSRGGSSGNTIYF
.,TRBJ1-5,TRBV19,CASSIETGSNQPQHF
.,TRBJ1-1,TRBV11-3,CASSLAAAPGYTEAFF
.,TRBJ1-5,TRBV5-6,CASSLSTGVGRSNQPQHF
.,TRBJ1-4,TRBV7-6,CASSWRQGATNEKLFF